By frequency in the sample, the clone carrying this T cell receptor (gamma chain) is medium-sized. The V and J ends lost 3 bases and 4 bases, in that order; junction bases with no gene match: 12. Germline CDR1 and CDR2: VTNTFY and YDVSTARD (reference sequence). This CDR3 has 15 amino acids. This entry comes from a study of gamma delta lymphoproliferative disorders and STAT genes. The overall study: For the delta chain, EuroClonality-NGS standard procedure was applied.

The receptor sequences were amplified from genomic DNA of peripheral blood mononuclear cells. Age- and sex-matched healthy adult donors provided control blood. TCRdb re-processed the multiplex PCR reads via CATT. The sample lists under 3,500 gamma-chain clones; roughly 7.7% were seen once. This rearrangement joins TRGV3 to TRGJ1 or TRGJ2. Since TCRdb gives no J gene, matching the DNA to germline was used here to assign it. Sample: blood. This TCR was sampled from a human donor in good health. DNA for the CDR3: TGTGCCACCTGGGACCGGGGGAATTTATATTATAAGAAACTCTTT. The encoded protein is CATWDRGNLYYKKLF.